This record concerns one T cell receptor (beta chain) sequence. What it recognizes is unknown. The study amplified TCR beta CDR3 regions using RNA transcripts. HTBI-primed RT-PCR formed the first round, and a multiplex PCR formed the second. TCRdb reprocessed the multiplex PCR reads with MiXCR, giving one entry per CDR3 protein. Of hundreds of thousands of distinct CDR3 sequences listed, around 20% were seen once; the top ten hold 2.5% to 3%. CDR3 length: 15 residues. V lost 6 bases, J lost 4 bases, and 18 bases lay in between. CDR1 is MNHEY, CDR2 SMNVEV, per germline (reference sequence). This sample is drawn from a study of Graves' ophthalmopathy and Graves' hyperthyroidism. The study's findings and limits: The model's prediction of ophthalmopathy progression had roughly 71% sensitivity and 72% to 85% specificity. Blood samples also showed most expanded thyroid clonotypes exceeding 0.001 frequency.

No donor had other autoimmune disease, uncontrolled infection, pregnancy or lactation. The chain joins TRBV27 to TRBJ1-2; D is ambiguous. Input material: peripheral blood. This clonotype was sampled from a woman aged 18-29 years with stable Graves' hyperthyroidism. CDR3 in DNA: TGTGCCAGCAGCGAAAAAGGGAGGGAGGCCTATGGCTACACCTTC. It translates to CASSEKGREAYGYTF.